The clone carrying this T cell receptor beta chain was seen only a few times. The sample originates from a study of CD8 T cells in ankylosing spondylitis. TCRdb called the 5' RACE reads again in MiXCR, with one record for every CDR3 protein. Of about 260,000 distinct CDR3 sequences listed, about 19% are singletons. V lost 1 base, J lost 13 bases, and 8 bases stayed unmatched. The length of the CDR3 is 15 residues. This TCR was sampled from a male donor with ankylosing spondylitis or in good health (not recorded which). V gene TRBV12-3 or TRBV12-4 combines with J gene TRBJ1-6, with 9 bases fitting TRBD1. The sequenced sample consisted of blood, either unsorted or a sorted T cell fraction (not recorded which). This chain's CDR3 is CASSLEGQGGFPLHF. As DNA, the CDR3 is TGTGCCAGCAGTTTAGAGGGACAGGGAGGTTTTCCCCTCCACTTT.